The next 30 T cell receptor beta chains were all read from a single sample in a study of blood T cell repertoires in COVID-19. Sequencing was performed with immunoSEQ multiplex PCR; in TCRdb, only in-frame clones are kept and a portion is missing. The data contain 250,000 to 400,000 clones, around 88% of them singletons. Sequencing was done on a sample of peripheral blood. These TCRs come from a woman in her twenties or thirties with COVID-19, enrolled during active disease.

The chain links TRBV5-4 to TRBJ1-1; TRBD1 matches at 7 bases. V lost 4 bases to trimming and J lost 0 bases; unmatched junction nucleotides: 6. From germline, CDR1 is SGHNT and CDR2 YYREEE (reference sequence). This CDR3 comprises 15 residues. This chain's CDR3 is CASSLLGQLNTEAFF. CDR3 DNA sequence: TGTGCCAGCAGCCTCTTGGGACAGCTGAACACTGAAGCTTTCTTT.

V gene TRBV13 combines with J gene TRBJ2-3, with 11 bases aligning to TRBD2. V lost 2 bases and J lost 2; bases outside the gene matches: 9. CDR3 length: 18 residues. Germline V gives CDR1 PRHDT, CDR2 FYEKMQ (reference sequence). Here the CDR3 reads CASSLRLAGRVYTDTQYF. The CDR3 region has the DNA TGTGCCAGCAGCTTAAGACTAGCGGGAAGGGTCTACACAGATACGCAGTATTTT.

To note about this clone: The identical CDR3 is also encoded by other nucleotide sequences in the sample. The gene calls are TRBV6-1 and TRBJ1-3; no firm D call. The length of the CDR3 is 14 residues. Germline CDR1 and CDR2: MNHNS and SASEGT. Trimming left V 1 base short and J 0 bases short, with 4 bases between. For the CDR3, the DNA is TGTGCCAGCAGTGAAGTCAGCTCTGGAAACACCATATATTTT. Translation: CASSEVSSGNTIYF.

The chain is built from TRBV19 and TRBJ1-2; the D is unclear. Trimming removed 3 bases at V and 8 bases at J, with 13 bases between. Germline-derived CDR1 and CDR2 are LNHDA and SQIVND (reference sequence). This CDR3 has 13 amino acids. The CDR3 bases are TGTGCCAGTAGTATCTCGGGTTCTAGGGGCTACACCTTC. Amino acids: CASSISGSRGYTF.

This clone appeared once. V is TRBV5-4 and J is TRBJ1-3; TRBD1 matches 11 bases. Germline V gene sequence: CDR1 SGHNT, CDR2 YYREEE (reference sequence). Unmatched junction bases numbered 4, after V lost 3 bases and J lost 2 bases. The CDR3 spans 16 residues. This CDR3 reads CASSYPGQGAGNTIYF. The CDR3, as DNA: TGTGCCAGCAGCTACCCGGGACAGGGGGCTGGAAACACCATATATTTT.

The rearrangement uses TRBV24-1 and TRBJ2-7, with D uncertain. The germline V gene encodes CDR1 KGHDR and CDR2 SFDVKD. V lost 3 bases to trimming and J lost 2 bases, with 10 bases between them. The CDR3 is 14 amino acids. In DNA form, the CDR3 reads TGTGCCACCAGTGATCCGACCCGGGCCTACGAGCAGTACTTC. It yields the protein CATSDPTRAYEQYF.

The V and J genes are TRBV5-6 and TRBJ1-1; a weak D match, TRBD1 (5 bases). Trimming stripped 1 base from V and 4 bases from J, with 17 bases between. The CDR3 consists of 16 residues. Germline V gene sequence: CDR1 SGHDT, CDR2 YYEEEE. The CDR3 reads CASSLKTGGLGTEAFF. The CDR3 DNA sequence: TGTGCCAGCAGCTTGAAAACAGGAGGGCTGGGCACTGAAGCTTTCTTT.

This clone was seen once. This chain connects TRBV5-4 to TRBJ2-2, with 9 bases that match TRBD2. The CDR3 spans 16 residues. Trimming at V came to 0 bases and at J to 1 base, leaving 1 base not matched to a gene. Germline values: CDR1 SGHNT, CDR2 YYREEE (reference sequence). The CDR3 here is CASSLGAGGNTGELFF. CDR3 in DNA: TGTGCCAGCAGCTTGGGAGCGGGGGGGAACACCGGGGAGCTGTTTTTT.

The chain joins TRBV5-8 to TRBJ2-7; TRBD2 agrees at 8 bases. Germline CDR1 SGHTS, CDR2 YDEGEE. The CDR3 consists of 15 residues. V lost 3 bases to trimming and J lost 0 bases; unmatched junction nucleotides: 5. The CDR3 nucleotides are TGTGCCAGCAGCTCGGGACTAGTCAGCTCCTACGAGCAGTACTTC. This gives the protein CASSSGLVSSYEQYF.

The chain employs TRBV9 and TRBJ2-3; 14 bases are shared with TRBD2. Trimming at V came to 2 bases and at J to 9 bases, leaving 5 bases not matched to a gene. The germline gives CDR1 SGDLS, CDR2 YYNGEE. This CDR3 has 15 amino acids. Here the CDR3 DNA reads TGTGCCAGCAGCGTCGGACTAGCGGGGGGAGGAACGCAGTATTTT. Amino acids: CASSVGLAGGGTQYF.

The V gene is TRBV7-9, the J gene TRBJ1-1; the D is unclear. Trimming pared 4 bases from V and 2 bases from J, leaving 8 bases between. The CDR3 is made up of 13 amino acids. Germline loops: CDR1 SEHNR, CDR2 FQNEAQ (reference sequence). CDR3 loop: CASSSMSNTEAFF. The CDR3 nucleotides read TGTGCCAGCAGCTCAATGAGCAACACTGAAGCTTTCTTT. Using reference TRBV7-9 and TRBJ1-1 for the parts outside the CDR3, the full variable domain is DTGVSQNPRHKITKRGQNVTFRCDPISEHNRLYWYRQTLGQGPEFLTYFQNEAQLEKSRLLSDRFSAERPKGSFSTLEIQRTEQGDSAMYLCASSSMSNTEAFFGQGTRLTVV.

The chain uses TRBV19 and TRBJ2-5, with D tentatively TRBD1 (5 bases). There are 12 residues in the CDR3. In germline, CDR1 is LNHDA, CDR2 SQIVND (reference sequence). Trimming cost V 6 bases and J 2 bases, with 7 bases left between them. The CDR3 sequence: CASRGQQETQYF. As DNA, the CDR3 is TGTGCCAGTAGAGGACAACAAGAGACCCAGTACTTC. Full variable domain (outside the CDR3, taken from reference TRBV19 and TRBJ2-5): DGGITQSPKYLFRKEGQNVTLSCEQNLNHDAMYWYRQDPGQGLRLIYYSQIVNDFQKGDIAEGYSVSREKKESFPLTVTSAQKNPTAFYLCASRGQQETQYFGPGTRLLVL.

The J gene is TRBJ2-2, the V gene TRBV5-4, with D tentatively TRBD1 (6 bases). The CDR3 totals 14 residues. Germline V gene data show CDR1 as SGHNT and CDR2 as YYREEE (reference sequence). V lost 4 bases to trimming and J lost 4 bases, with 11 bases between them. CDR3 DNA sequence: TGTGCCAGCAGCAGGGACATTAGCACCGGGGAGCTGTTTTTT. Its translation: CASSRDISTGELFF. The full variable domain, with the rest looked up from reference TRBV5-4 and TRBJ2-2, is ETGVTQSPTHLIKTRGQQVTLRCSSQSGHNTVSWYQQALGQGPQFIFQYYREEENGRGNFPPRFSGLQFPNYSSELNVNALELDDSALYLCASSRDISTGELFFGEGSRLTVL.

The gene calls are TRBV18 and TRBJ2-3; 10 bases map to TRBD2. This CDR3 has 16 residues. Germline V gene lookup returns CDR1 KGHSH and CDR2 LQKENI. J was trimmed by 2 bases and V by 2 bases; bases with no gene match: 4. The DNA for the CDR3 is TGTGCCAGCTCACCATCTAGCGGGAGATCCACAGATACGCAGTATTTT. It specifies CASSPSSGRSTDTQYF.

This clone was recorded at least ten times. The chain recombines TRBV11-3 with TRBJ2-4, with 10 bases identical to TRBD1. J gave up 7 bases and V 5 bases, and 8 bases lay outside the gene matches. The CDR3 totals 15 residues. Germline CDR1 SGHNT, CDR2 YENEEA. The CDR3 DNA follows: TGTGCCAGCAGCCCTAGGGGGACAGGGGACAACATTCAGTACTTC. It translates to CASSPRGTGDNIQYF.

This chain connects TRBV29-1 to TRBJ1-5, with unresolved D. The CDR3 has 12 amino acids. Deletions cut 4 bases from V and 0 bases from J, with 4 bases between. Germline V gives CDR1 SQVTM, CDR2 ANQGSEA. The CDR3 region is CSVGGSNQPQHF. The CDR3 bases are TGCAGCGTTGGAGGTAGCAATCAGCCCCAGCATTTT.

V gene TRBV18 combines with J gene TRBJ1-4, with TRBD1 matching over 10 bases. V was clipped by 0 bases and J by 6 bases; unmatched bases: 4. The CDR3 runs to 16 residues. Per the germline V gene, CDR1 is KGHSH and CDR2 is LQKENI. The CDR3 is CASSPPGTGVDEKLFF. Here the CDR3 DNA reads TGTGCCAGCTCACCACCCGGGACAGGGGTGGATGAAAAACTGTTTTTT.

The chain carries TRBV19 and TRBJ2-5, with unresolved D. Trimming cost V 3 bases and J 5 bases, with 10 bases left between them. Germline V lookup: CDR1 LNHDA, CDR2 SQIVND (reference sequence). The CDR3 loop spans 13 amino acids. The CDR3 nucleotides read TGTGCCAGTAGTATTCAGGCCGCGGAGACCCAGTACTTC. Its protein product is CASSIQAAETQYF.

The V gene is TRBV15, the J gene TRBJ1-1; D perhaps matches TRBD1 (6 bases). The CDR3 spans 13 residues. The V end was cut by 9 bases, the J end by 3 bases, with 14 bases between. Germline V gene data show CDR1 as LNHNV and CDR2 as YYDKDF (reference sequence). CDR3 bases: TGTGCCACGTGGGAGGGGGGGCACACTGAAGCTTTCTTT. This sequence encodes CATWEGGHTEAFF. Full variable domain (rest looked up from reference TRBV15 and TRBJ1-1): DAMVIQNPRYQVTQFGKPVTLSCSQTLNHNVMYWYQQKSSQAPKLLFHYYDKDFNNEADTPDNFQSRRPNTSFCFLDIRSPGLGDTAMYLCATWEGGHTEAFFGQGTRLTVV.

A note on this clone: In the same sample, other DNA sequences code for this CDR3. The V and J genes are TRBV18 and TRBJ1-2, with TRBD1 matching 7 bases. CDR3 length: 14 residues. V was clipped by 3 bases and J by 2 bases; unmatched bases: 3. Germline loops: CDR1 KGHSH, CDR2 LQKENI. CDR3 DNA: TGTGCCAGCTCACCCTCCAGGGGGAACTATGGCTACACCTTC. This codes for CASSPSRGNYGYTF.

The chain couples TRBV10-3 to TRBJ2-1; D is perhaps TRBD2 (7 bases). There are 17 residues in the CDR3. Trimming stripped 0 bases from V and 7 bases from J, with 19 bases between. CDR1 and CDR2 from the germline V gene are ENHRY and SYGVKD. CDR3 coding DNA: TGTGCCATCAGTGAGTCCAGGGGCGGGGGCCCCCTAAATGAGCAGTTCTTC. Its translation is CAISESRGGGPLNEQFF.

This chain connects TRBV6-5 to TRBJ1-4; TRBD1 might be the D (5 bases). The CDR3 has 13 amino acids. Trimming stripped 6 bases from V and 7 bases from J, with 12 bases between. CDR1 MNHEY and CDR2 SVGAGI come from the germline V gene. DNA for the CDR3: TGTGCCAGCAGCCCAGGACAACTTGAAAAACTGTTTTTT. Protein: CASSPGQLEKLFF.

The V and J genes are TRBV6-5 and TRBJ1-2; a possible D gene is TRBD1 (6 bases). The CDR3 consists of 15 residues. Germline V CDR1 and CDR2: MNHEY, SVGAGI. Trimming left V 7 bases short and J 1 base short, with 16 bases between. The CDR3 reads CASTAGGAGNYGYTF. CDR3 coding DNA: TGTGCCAGCACCGCCGGGGGGGCGGGTAACTATGGCTACACCTTC.

This rearrangement joins TRBV19 to TRBJ1-2; 7 bases are shared with TRBD1. The CDR3 is made up of 13 amino acids. CDR1 LNHDA and CDR2 SQIVND come from the germline V gene (reference sequence). Trimming at V came to 7 bases and at J to 6 bases, leaving 8 bases not matched to a gene. In DNA form, the CDR3 reads TGTGCCAGTACCCAGGGACAGATAAATGGCTACACCTTC. Its protein product is CASTQGQINGYTF.

The V gene is TRBV14, the J gene TRBJ1-5; 8 positions agree with TRBD1. The CDR3 runs to 14 residues. Losses at the gene ends were 5 bases for V and 6 bases for J; bases not matched to a gene: 6. Germline V gene data show CDR1 as SGHDN and CDR2 as FVKESK. DNA for the CDR3: TGTGCCAGCAGCGTTAACAGGGGGGGTCAGCCCCAGCATTTT. It translates to CASSVNRGGQPQHF.

The chain uses TRBV18 and TRBJ2-5; 9 nucleotides line up with TRBD1. Looked up from germline, CDR1 is KGHSH and CDR2 is LQKENI. CDR3 length: 14 amino acids. With V trimmed by 8 bases and J by 2 bases, 6 bases remained unmatched. CDR3 amino acids: CASKPGTGQETQYF. The CDR3 DNA reads as TGTGCCAGCAAGCCCGGGACAGGGCAAGAGACCCAGTACTTC.

The chain couples TRBV7-2 to TRBJ1-6, with D perhaps TRBD1 (6 bases). Between the trimmed V and J ends, which lost 5 bases and 7 bases, there was a span of 15 bases. This CDR3 region has 15 residues. Germline V gives CDR1 SGHTA, CDR2 FQGNSA. The CDR3 spells CASSPTGQSNSPLHF. CDR3 nucleotide sequence: TGTGCCAGCAGCCCCACAGGACAGTCCAATTCACCCCTCCACTTT.

Remarks on this clone: The junction departs from germline at one end; a sequencing error may be responsible. The rearrangement links TRBV7-7 to TRBJ2-5, with 10 nucleotides matching TRBD2. Germline CDR1 SSHAT, CDR2 FNYEAQ (reference sequence). The CDR3 is 15 amino acids. CDR3 region: CASSPGLASWETQYF. For the CDR3, the DNA is TGTGCTAGCAGCCCGGGACTAGCGTCATGGGAGACCCAGTACTTC.

This chain uses TRBV27 with TRBJ1-1; D uncertain. The V end was cut by 4 bases, the J end by 4 bases, with 16 bases between. Germline assignment: CDR1 MNHEY and CDR2 SMNVEV (reference sequence). There are 15 residues in the CDR3. DNA of the CDR3: TGTGCCAGCAGTTCCTCTATATACGGTGGCACTGAAGCTTTCTTT. The encoded protein is CASSSSIYGGTEAFF.

The V and J genes are TRBV10-3 and TRBJ1-5; no clear D gene. V lost 7 bases, J lost 5 bases, and 15 bases lay in between. This CDR3 contains 14 residues. CDR1 and CDR2 (germline): ENHRY, SYGVKD. Written as DNA, the CDR3 is TGTGCCATCATTCCCGACACGAGCCATCAGCCCCAGCATTTT. Protein sequence: CAIIPDTSHQPQHF.